The 4 T cell receptor beta chains below all came from one sample that was sequenced in a study of blood T cell repertoires in COVID-19. The data were produced by immunoSEQ multiplex PCR, yet TCRdb's version contains in-frame clones alone and is incomplete. The data show over 50,000 clones, with about 81% seen just once and about a sixth held by the top ten. The sample consisted of peripheral blood. The source is an older man with acute or convalescent COVID-19.

This chain uses TRBV11-3 with TRBJ2-2; D uncertain. The V gene's germline CDR1 is SGHNT and CDR2 YENEEA. The CDR3 sequence is 13 residues long. V lost 4 bases and J 2 bases, leaving 5 bases between the germline ends. CDR3 in amino acids: CASSSQNTGELFF. CDR3 DNA: TGTGCCAGCAGCTCACAAAACACCGGGGAGCTGTTTTTT.

V is TRBV5-8 and J is TRBJ1-6; 10 bases map to TRBD1. The length of the CDR3 is 16 residues. CDR1 and CDR2 (germline): SGHTS, YDEGEE. V lost 5 bases to trimming and J lost 0 bases; unmatched junction nucleotides: 2. CDR3: CASSRTGGSYNSPLHF. DNA for the CDR3: TGTGCCAGCAGTCGGACAGGGGGCTCCTATAATTCACCCCTCCACTTT.

This chain links TRBV7-9 with TRBJ2-7; D is uncertain. The CDR3 is 12 residues long. Trimming left V 3 bases short and J 4 bases short, with 7 bases between. CDR1 SEHNR and CDR2 FQNEAQ come from the germline V gene (reference sequence). For the CDR3, the DNA is TGTGCCAGCAGCTTGTTCAGTTACGAGCAGTACTTC. Its translation: CASSLFSYEQYF. The full variable domain, in which reference TRBV7-9 and TRBJ2-7 provide the parts outside the CDR3, is DTGVSQNPRHKITKRGQNVTFRCDPISEHNRLYWYRQTLGQGPEFLTYFQNEAQLEKSRLLSDRFSAERPKGSFSTLEIQRTEQGDSAMYLCASSLFSYEQYFGPGTRLTVT.

V gene TRBV4-2 combines with J gene TRBJ2-7, with 7 bases that match TRBD2. The CDR3 consists of 16 residues. Germline CDR1 and CDR2: LGHNA and YNFKEQ. V lost 1 base, J lost 0 bases, and 6 bases stayed unmatched. The CDR3: CASSQVAGGSSYEQYF. DNA of the CDR3: TGTGCCAGCAGCCAAGTTGCAGGCGGGAGCTCCTACGAGCAGTACTTC.